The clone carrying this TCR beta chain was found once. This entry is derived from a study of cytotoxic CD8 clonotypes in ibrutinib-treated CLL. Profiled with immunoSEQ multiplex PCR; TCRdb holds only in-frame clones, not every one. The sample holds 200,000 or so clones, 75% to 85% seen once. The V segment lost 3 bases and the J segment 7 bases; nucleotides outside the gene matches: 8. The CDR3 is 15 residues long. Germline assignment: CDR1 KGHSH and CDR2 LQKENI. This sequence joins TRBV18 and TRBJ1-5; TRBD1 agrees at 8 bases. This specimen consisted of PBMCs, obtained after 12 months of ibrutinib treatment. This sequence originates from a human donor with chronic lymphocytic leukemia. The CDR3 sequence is CASSPLGQGRQPQHF. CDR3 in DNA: TGTGCCAGCTCACCGCTAGGACAGGGTAGACAGCCCCAGCATTTT.